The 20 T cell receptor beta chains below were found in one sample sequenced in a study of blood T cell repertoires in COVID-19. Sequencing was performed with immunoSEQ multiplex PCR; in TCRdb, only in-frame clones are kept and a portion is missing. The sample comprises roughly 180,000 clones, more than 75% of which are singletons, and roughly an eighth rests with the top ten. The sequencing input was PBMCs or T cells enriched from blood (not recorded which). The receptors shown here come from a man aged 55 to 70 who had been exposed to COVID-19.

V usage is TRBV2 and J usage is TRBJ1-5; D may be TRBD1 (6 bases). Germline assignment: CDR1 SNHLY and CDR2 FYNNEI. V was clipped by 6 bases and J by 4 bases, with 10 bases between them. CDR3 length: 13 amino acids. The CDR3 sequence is CASRDSSNQPQHF. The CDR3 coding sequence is TGTGCCAGCAGGGACAGCTCGAATCAGCCCCAGCATTTT.

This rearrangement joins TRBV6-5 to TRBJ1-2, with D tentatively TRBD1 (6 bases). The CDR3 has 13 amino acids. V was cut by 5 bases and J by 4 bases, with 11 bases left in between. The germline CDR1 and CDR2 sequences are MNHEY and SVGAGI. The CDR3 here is CASSTTGIYGYTF. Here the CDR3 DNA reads TGTGCCAGCAGTACAACAGGGATCTATGGCTACACCTTC.

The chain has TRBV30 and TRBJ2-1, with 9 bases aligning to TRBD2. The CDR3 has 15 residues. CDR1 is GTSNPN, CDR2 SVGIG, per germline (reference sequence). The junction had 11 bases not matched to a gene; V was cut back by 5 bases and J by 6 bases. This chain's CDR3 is CAWASGTSLLNEQFF. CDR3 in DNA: TGTGCCTGGGCCTCCGGGACTAGCTTGCTCAATGAGCAGTTCTTC.

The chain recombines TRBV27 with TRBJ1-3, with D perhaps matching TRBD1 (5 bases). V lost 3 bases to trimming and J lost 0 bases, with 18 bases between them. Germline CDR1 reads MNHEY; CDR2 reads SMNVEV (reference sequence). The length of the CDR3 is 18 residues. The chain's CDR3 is CASSLKSGQGFSGNTIYF. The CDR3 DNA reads TGTGCCAGCAGTTTGAAATCCGGGCAGGGATTCTCTGGAAACACCATATATTTT.

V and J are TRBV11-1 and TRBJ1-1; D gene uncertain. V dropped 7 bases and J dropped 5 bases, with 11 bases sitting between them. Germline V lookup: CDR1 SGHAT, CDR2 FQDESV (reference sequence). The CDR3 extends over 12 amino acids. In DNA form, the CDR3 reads TGTGCCAGCACCGGCGGGTCAACTGAAGCTTTCTTT. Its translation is CASTGGSTEAFF.

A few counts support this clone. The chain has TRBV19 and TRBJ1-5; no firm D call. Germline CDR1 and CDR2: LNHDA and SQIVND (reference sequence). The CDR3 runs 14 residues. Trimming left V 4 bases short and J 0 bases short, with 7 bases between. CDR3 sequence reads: CASSTQFSNQPQHF. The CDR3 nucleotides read TGTGCCAGTAGTACCCAGTTTAGCAATCAGCCCCAGCATTTT.

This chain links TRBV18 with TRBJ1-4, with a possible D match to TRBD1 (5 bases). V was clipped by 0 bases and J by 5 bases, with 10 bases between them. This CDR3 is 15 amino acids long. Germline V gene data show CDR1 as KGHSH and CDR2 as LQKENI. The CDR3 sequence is CASSPPRGGNEKLFF. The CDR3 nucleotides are TGTGCCAGCTCACCACCAAGGGGTGGCAATGAAAAACTGTTTTTT.

CDR3: CASSALRRAGYTF. CDR3 in DNA: TGTGCCAGCAGCGCCCTCCGGCGGGCTGGCTACACCTTC. The gene calls are TRBV3-1 (or the pseudogene TRBV3-2) and TRBJ1-2; D call uncertain. This CDR3 spans 13 amino acids. Germline V gene sequence: CDR1 LGHDT, CDR2 YNNKEL (reference sequence). V was clipped by 5 bases and J by 7 bases, with 14 bases between them.

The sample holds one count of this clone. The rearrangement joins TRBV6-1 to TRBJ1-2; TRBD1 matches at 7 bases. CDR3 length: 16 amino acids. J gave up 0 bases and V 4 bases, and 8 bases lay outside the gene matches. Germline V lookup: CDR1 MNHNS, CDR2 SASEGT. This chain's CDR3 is CASSGQGEWTNYGYTF. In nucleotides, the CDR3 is TGTGCCAGCAGTGGGCAGGGGGAATGGACTAACTATGGCTACACCTTC.

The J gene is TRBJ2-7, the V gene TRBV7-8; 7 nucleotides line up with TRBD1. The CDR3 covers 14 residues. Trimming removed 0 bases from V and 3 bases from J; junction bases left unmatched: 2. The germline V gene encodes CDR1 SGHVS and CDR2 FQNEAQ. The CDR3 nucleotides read TGTGCCAGCAGCTTAGCGGCAGGGGGCTACGAGCAGTACTTC. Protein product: CASSLAAGGYEQYF. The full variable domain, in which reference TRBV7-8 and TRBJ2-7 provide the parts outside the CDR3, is GAGVSQSPRYKVAKRGQDVALRCDPISGHVSLFWYQQALGQGPEFLTYFQNEAQLDKSGLPSDRFFAERPEGSVSTLKIQRTQQEDSAVYLCASSLAAGGYEQYFGPGTRLTVT.

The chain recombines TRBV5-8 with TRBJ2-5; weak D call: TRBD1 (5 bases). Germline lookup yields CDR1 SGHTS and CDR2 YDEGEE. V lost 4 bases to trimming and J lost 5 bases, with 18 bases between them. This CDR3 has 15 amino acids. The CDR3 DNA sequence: TGTGCCAGCAGCCCCCTGTTATCAGGGTGGGAGACCCAGTACTTC. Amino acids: CASSPLLSGWETQYF.

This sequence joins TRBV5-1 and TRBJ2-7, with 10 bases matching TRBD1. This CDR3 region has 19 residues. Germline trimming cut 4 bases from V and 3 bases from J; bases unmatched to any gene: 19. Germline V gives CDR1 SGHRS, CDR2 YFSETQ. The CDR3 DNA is TGCGCCAGCAGCCCTCGACCGGGACAGGGGAGCCGGGTCTACTACGAGCAGTACTTC. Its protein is CASSPRPGQGSRVYYEQYF. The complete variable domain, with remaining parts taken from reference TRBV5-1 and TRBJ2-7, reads KAGVTQTPRYLIKTRGQQVTLSCSPISGHRSVSWYQQTPGQGLQFLFEYFSETQRNKGNFPGRFSGRQFSNSRSEMNVSTLELGDSALYLCASSPRPGQGSRVYYEQYFGPGTRLTVT.

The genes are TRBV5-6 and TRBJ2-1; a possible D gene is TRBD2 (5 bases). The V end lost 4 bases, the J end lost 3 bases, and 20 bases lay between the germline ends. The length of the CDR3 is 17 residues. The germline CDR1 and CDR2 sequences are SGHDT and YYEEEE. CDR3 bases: TGTGCCAGCAGCACTATCATTAGCGTTATAGGCTACAATGAGCAGTTCTTC. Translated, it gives CASSTIISVIGYNEQFF.

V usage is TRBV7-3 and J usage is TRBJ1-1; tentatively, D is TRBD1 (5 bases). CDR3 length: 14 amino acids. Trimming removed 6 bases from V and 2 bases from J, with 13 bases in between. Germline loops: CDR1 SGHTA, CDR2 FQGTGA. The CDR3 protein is CASSQTRVNTEAFF. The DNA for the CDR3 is TGTGCCAGCAGTCAAACCAGGGTTAACACTGAAGCTTTCTTT.

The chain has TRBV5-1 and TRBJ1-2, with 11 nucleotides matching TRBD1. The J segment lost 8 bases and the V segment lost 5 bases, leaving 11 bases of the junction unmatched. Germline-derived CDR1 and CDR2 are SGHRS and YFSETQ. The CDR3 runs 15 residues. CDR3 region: CASRPGGQGAKGYTF. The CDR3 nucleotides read TGCGCCAGCAGACCGGGTGGACAGGGGGCTAAAGGCTACACCTTC. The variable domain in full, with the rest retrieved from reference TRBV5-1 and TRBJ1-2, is KAGVTQTPRYLIKTRGQQVTLSCSPISGHRSVSWYQQTPGQGLQFLFEYFSETQRNKGNFPGRFSGRQFSNSRSEMNVSTLELGDSALYLCASRPGGQGAKGYTFGSGTRLTVV.

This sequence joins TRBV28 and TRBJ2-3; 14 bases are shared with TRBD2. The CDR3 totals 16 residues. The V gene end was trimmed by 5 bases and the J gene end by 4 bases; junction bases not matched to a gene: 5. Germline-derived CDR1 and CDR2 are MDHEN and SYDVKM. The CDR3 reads CASSPGTSGRSDTQYF. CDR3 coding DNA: TGTGCCAGCAGTCCCGGGACTAGCGGGAGATCAGATACGCAGTATTTT.

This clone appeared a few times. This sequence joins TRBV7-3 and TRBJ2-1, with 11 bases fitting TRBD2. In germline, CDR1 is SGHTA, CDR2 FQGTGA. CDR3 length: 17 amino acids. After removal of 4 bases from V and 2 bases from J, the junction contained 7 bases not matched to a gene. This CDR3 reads CASSSPGLAEPYNEQFF. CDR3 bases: TGTGCCAGCAGCTCCCCGGGACTAGCGGAGCCCTACAATGAGCAGTTCTTC.

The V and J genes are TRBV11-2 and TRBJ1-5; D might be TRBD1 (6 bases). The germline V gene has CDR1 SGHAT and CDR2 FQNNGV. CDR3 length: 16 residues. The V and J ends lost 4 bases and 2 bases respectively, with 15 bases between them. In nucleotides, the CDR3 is TGTGCCAGCAGCTCGGTCAGGGGTAGTCGCAATCAGCCCCAGCATTTT. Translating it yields CASSSVRGSRNQPQHF.

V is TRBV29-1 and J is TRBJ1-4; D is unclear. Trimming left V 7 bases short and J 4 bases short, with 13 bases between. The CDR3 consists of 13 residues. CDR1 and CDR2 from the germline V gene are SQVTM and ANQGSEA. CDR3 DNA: TGCAGCGCTCTACGGCGGGGTAATGAAAAACTGTTTTTT. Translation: CSALRRGNEKLFF.

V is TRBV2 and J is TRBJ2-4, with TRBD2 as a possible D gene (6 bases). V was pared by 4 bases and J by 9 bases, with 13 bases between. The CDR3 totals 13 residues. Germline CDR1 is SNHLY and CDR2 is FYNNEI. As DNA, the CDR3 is TGTGCCAGCAGTGCCTGGGACGGGGGCATTCAGTACTTC. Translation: CASSAWDGGIQYF. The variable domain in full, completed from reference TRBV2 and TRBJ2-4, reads EPEVTQTPSHQVTQMGQEVILRCVPISNHLYFYWYRQILGQKVEFLVSFYNNEISEKSEIFDDQFSVERPDGSNFTLKIRSTKLEDSAMYFCASSAWDGGIQYFGAGTRLSVL.